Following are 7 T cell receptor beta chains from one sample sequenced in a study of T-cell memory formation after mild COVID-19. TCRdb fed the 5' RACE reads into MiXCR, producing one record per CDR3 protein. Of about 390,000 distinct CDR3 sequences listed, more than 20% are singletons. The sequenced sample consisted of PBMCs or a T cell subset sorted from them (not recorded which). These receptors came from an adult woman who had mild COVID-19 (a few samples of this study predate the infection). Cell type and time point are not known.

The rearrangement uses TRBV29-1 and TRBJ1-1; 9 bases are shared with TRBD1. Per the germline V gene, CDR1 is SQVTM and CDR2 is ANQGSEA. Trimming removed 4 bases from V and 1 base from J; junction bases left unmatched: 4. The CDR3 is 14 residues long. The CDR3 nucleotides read TGCAGCGTTGGGACAGGGGTGAGGAACACTGAAGCTTTCTTT. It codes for CSVGTGVRNTEAFF.

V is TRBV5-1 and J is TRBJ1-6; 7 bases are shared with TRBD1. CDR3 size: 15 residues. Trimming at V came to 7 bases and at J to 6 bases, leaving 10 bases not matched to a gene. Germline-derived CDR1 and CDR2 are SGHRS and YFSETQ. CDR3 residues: CASAEGARANSPLHF. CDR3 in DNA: TGCGCCAGCGCCGAGGGGGCAAGAGCTAATTCACCCCTCCACTTT.

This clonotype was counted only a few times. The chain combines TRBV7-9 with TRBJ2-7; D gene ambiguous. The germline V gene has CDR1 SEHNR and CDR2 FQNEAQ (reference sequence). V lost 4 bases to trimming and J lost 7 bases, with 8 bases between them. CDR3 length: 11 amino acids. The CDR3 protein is CASSSSREQYF. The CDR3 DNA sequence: TGTGCCAGCAGCTCCTCTAGAGAGCAGTACTTC.

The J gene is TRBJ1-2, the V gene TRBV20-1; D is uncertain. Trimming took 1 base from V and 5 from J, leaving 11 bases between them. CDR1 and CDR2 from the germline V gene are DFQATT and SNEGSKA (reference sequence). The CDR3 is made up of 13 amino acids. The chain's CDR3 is CSARVLASYGYTF. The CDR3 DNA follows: TGCAGTGCTAGAGTTTTGGCCTCATATGGCTACACCTTC.

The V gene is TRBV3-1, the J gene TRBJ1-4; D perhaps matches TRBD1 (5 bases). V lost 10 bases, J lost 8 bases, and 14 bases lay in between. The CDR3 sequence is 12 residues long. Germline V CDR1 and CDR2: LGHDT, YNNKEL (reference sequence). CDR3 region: CATTGAGEKLFF. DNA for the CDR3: TGTGCCACCACCGGGGCCGGAGAAAAACTGTTTTTT.

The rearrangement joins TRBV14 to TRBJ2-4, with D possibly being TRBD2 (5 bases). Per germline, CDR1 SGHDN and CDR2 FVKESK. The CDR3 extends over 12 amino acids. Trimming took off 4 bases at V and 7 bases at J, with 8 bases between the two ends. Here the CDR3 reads CASSLSGNIQYF. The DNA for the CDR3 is TGTGCCAGCAGCCTATCGGGGAACATTCAGTACTTC. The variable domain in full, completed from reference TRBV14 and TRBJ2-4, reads EAGVTQFPSHSVIEKGQTVTLRCDPISGHDNLYWYRRVMGKEIKFLLHFVKESKQDESGMPNNRFLAERTGGTYSTLKVQPAELEDSGVYFCASSLSGNIQYFGAGTRLSVL.

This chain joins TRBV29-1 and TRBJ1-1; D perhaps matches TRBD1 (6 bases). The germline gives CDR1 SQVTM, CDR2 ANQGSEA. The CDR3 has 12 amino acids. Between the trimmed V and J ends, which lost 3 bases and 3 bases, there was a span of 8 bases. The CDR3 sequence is CSVEPGDTEAFF. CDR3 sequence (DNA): TGCAGCGTTGAGCCAGGGGACACTGAAGCTTTCTTT.